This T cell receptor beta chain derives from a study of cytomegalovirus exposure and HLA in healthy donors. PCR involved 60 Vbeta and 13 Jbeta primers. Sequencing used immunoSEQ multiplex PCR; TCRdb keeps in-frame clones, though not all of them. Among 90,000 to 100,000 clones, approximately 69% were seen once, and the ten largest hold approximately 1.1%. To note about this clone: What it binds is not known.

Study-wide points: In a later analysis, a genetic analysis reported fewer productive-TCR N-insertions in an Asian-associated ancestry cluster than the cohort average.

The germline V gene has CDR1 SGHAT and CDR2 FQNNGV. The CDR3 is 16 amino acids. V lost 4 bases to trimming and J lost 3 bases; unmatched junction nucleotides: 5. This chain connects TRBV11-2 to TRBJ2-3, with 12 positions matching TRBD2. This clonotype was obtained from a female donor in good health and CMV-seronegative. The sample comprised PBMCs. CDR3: CASSSLAGGPTDTQYF. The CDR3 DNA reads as TGTGCCAGCAGCTCCCTAGCGGGAGGGCCGACAGATACGCAGTATTTT.